The entry below describes one T cell receptor beta chain. The antigen remains undetermined. Per the germline V gene, CDR1 is MNHNS and CDR2 is SASEGT. The ends lost 6 bases at V and 5 bases at J; junction bases unmatched: 4. The CDR3 is 14 residues long. This record comes from a study of T cell responses to AZD1222 COVID-19 vaccine. Broader study findings: None of the repertoires were sampled until the peak T cell response had passed. At 160-218 and 743-854, vaccine-associated CD4 TCRs were dominant, and they spanned spike. Nearly half of unique spike-specific TCRs reportedly avoided B.1.351 and B.1.1.7 mutated regions. Donor demographics were predominantly white British with a female majority; clonal diversity may be underestimated.

The repertoire was sequenced with immunoSEQ multiplex PCR; TCRdb's copy has only in-frame clones and lacks some. The profile shows 100,000 or so clones, around 83% of them singletons. Sequenced here: peripheral blood, sampled on day 0 of AZD1222 vaccination. The TCR originated in an adult in good health. This chain connects TRBV6-1 to TRBJ1-6; 7 bases fit TRBD1. The CDR3 DNA follows: TGTGCCAGCAGCCTCGGACAGGATAATTCACCCCTCCACTTT. Translated: CASSLGQDNSPLHF.